This T cell receptor beta chain comes out of a study of cytomegalovirus exposure and HLA in healthy donors. General study points: Researchers reported that a few CMV-associated chains were confirmed in vitro as CMV antigen-specific. Overall, some 160 TCR beta chains were annotated as cytomegalovirus-associated.

Remarks on this clone: Its specificity is unknown.

V gave up 5 bases and J gave up 7 bases; unmatched junction bases: 4. The CDR3 length is 12 residues. From germline, CDR1 is MDHEN and CDR2 SYDVKM. Measured with immunoSEQ multiplex PCR; TCRdb has only the in-frame clones, and not every one. The sample has more than 300,000 clones, roughly 88% seen once. The receptor's source is a young woman in good health and CMV-seronegative. This chain uses TRBV28 with TRBJ1-1, with 7 bases aligning to TRBD1. What was sequenced was PBMCs. CDR3 coding DNA: TGTGCCAGCAGTCTTACAGGGGTTGAAGCTTTCTTT. It yields the protein CASSLTGVEAFF.